The entry that follows covers one T cell receptor beta chain sequence. Source study methods: Amplification of reference gene primers was used by the study to estimate nucleated cell counts. Assay: immunoSEQ multiplex PCR; the TCRdb copy retains only in-frame clones and omits some. Clone size and V and J calls were adopted from that table, with D and trimming inferred from the DNA. The data hold 150,000 to 200,000 clones, with over 80% observed a single time. The data are from a study of blood T cell repertoires in COVID-19. The CDR3 has 13 residues. Germline V gene data show CDR1 as ENHRY and CDR2 as SYGVKD. Trimming shortened V by 4 bases and J by 3 bases, and 9 bases separated the two germline ends.

The sequenced sample was PBMCs or T cells enriched from blood (not recorded which). The sequence was collected from a woman aged 60-75 years who had recovered from COVID-19. The chain recombines TRBV10-3 with TRBJ1-2; possibly TRBD1 for D (5 bases). CDR3 protein: CAISGGDYYGYTF. CDR3 in DNA: TGTGCCATCAGTGGAGGGGACTACTATGGCTACACCTTC.